Each of the 30 T cell receptor beta chains below was sequenced from the same sample in a study of graft-versus-host responses after intestinal transplantation. Some clones are missing from TCRdb's copy, which holds only in-frame ones; the method was immunoSEQ multiplex PCR. The sample contains just over 95,000 clones, 80% to 95% of which appear only once. No antigen is known for these receptors. Here the sequenced sample was unstimulated CD4+ T cells sorted from spleen or lymph node cells, taken before intestinal transplant. Every receptor here comes from a human donor who received an intestinal transplant.

The rearrangement uses TRBV6-5 and TRBJ1-1; D ambiguous. The CDR3 extends over 12 amino acids. CDR1 and CDR2 from the germline V gene are MNHEY and SVGAGI. Trimming took 5 bases from V and 7 from J, leaving 11 bases between them. Here the CDR3 DNA reads TGTGCCAGCAGTGTCCCCTATGGTGAAGCTTTCTTT. This translates into CASSVPYGEAFF.

V gene TRBV28 combines with J gene TRBJ1-6; 9 bases are shared with TRBD1. Looked up from germline, CDR1 is MDHEN and CDR2 is SYDVKM. This CDR3 is built from 14 residues. With 6 bases clipped from V and 7 bases from J, the junction kept 4 bases outside the gene matches. CDR3 coding DNA: TGTGCCAGCAGCCATGGGACAGGGAATTCACCCCTCCACTTT. This translates into CASSHGTGNSPLHF.

This clone was counted between two and nine times. The chain has TRBV7-7 and TRBJ2-1; D perhaps matches TRBD2 (5 bases). This CDR3 comprises 14 residues. Looked up from germline, CDR1 is SSHAT and CDR2 is FNYEAQ (reference sequence). V lost 1 base to trimming and J lost 6 bases, with 10 bases between them. The CDR3 nucleotides read TGTGCCAGCAGCTTAGGAGGGTTCGGCAATGAGCAGTTCTTC. Amino acid sequence: CASSLGGFGNEQFF.

The rearrangement joins TRBV4-3 to TRBJ2-1; D is unclear. CDR3 length equals 18 residues. Trimming stripped 0 bases from V and 2 bases from J, with 17 bases between. Per germline, CDR1 LGHNA and CDR2 YSLEER. The CDR3 sequence: CASSQDLSRHEPYNEQFF. CDR3 nucleotide sequence: TGCGCCAGCAGCCAAGATCTATCGAGGCACGAACCCTACAATGAGCAGTTCTTC.

The chain joins TRBV5-1 to TRBJ2-1; D uncertain. Looked up from germline, CDR1 is SGHRS and CDR2 is YFSETQ. The CDR3 is 15 residues long. The ends were cut back, 4 bases at V and 3 bases at J, with 14 bases in the middle. The CDR3, as DNA: TGCGCCAGCAGCCGTGACGCAGGTAGCTACAATGAGCAGTTCTTC. Amino acids: CASSRDAGSYNEQFF.

This clone was counted a few times. The genes are TRBV5-6 and TRBJ1-2; 7 bases match TRBD1. The CDR3 length is 15 residues. Germline V gene sequence: CDR1 SGHDT, CDR2 YYEEEE. V trimming: 2 bases; J trimming: 4 bases; junction bases outside the gene matches: 8. The CDR3 DNA reads TGTGCCAGCAGCTTCCCGACAGGGCCTCTCTATGGCTACACCTTC. Residues: CASSFPTGPLYGYTF.

The rearrangement links TRBV6-5 to TRBJ2-1, with 9 bases aligning to TRBD1. V shed 6 bases and J 6 bases; nucleotides not matched to a gene: 9. CDR3 size: 15 residues. Germline lookup yields CDR1 MNHEY and CDR2 SVGAGI. CDR3 nucleotide sequence: TGTGCCAGCAGCGCGGACAGGGGAAGTTTCAATGAGCAGTTCTTC. This codes for CASSADRGSFNEQFF.

This clone has more than one count but fewer than ten. The J gene is TRBJ1-2, the V gene TRBV6-5; perhaps TRBD1 as D (6 bases). CDR3 length: 11 residues. Germline-derived CDR1 and CDR2 are MNHEY and SVGAGI. The V end was cut by 6 bases, the J end by 7 bases, with 9 bases between. The CDR3 DNA is TGTGCCAGCAGCTCCAGGGGTGGCTACACCTTC. Amino acids: CASSSRGGYTF.

This clone was found a few times. The V gene is TRBV4-3, the J gene TRBJ2-1, with a possible D match to TRBD1 (5 bases). Germline CDR1 and CDR2: LGHNA and YSLEER. There are 15 residues in the CDR3. Trimming took off 6 bases at V and 0 bases at J, with 12 bases between the two ends. The CDR3 here is CASRQAANSYNEQFF. CDR3 in DNA: TGCGCCAGCAGACAGGCAGCCAACTCCTACAATGAGCAGTTCTTC.

The CDR3 bases are TGTGCCTGGGCCAGGGTGAATTCACCCCTCCACTTT. Translated: CAWARVNSPLHF. V usage is TRBV2 and J usage is TRBJ1-6; maybe TRBD1 (5 bases). This CDR3 is 12 amino acids long. From germline, CDR1 is SNHLY and CDR2 FYNNEI. Deletions cut 11 bases from V and 7 bases from J, with 12 bases between.

The chain carries TRBV2 and TRBJ2-2; the D gene is possibly TRBD1 (6 bases). The germline V gene encodes CDR1 SNHLY and CDR2 FYNNEI. Deletions cut 6 bases from V and 0 bases from J, with 14 bases between. CDR3 size: 16 residues. CDR3 in DNA: TGTGCCAGCAGAGTACATGGGGGCTCGAACACCGGGGAGCTGTTTTTT. This gives the protein CASRVHGGSNTGELFF.

The chain is built from TRBV28 and TRBJ2-5; possibly TRBD1 for D (5 bases). The CDR3 contains 12 residues. Deletions cut 3 bases from V and 8 bases from J, with 10 bases between. The germline gives CDR1 MDHEN, CDR2 SYDVKM. The chain's CDR3 is CASSFSRVTQYF. Here the CDR3 DNA reads TGTGCCAGCAGTTTCTCCAGGGTCACCCAGTACTTC.

The chain has TRBV9 and TRBJ2-7; 7 nucleotides agree with TRBD1. Germline V gene sequence: CDR1 SGDLS, CDR2 YYNGEE. V lost 0 bases, J lost 1 base, and 4 bases stayed unmatched. This CDR3 has 15 residues. CDR3 protein: CASSVGGTVSYEQYF. In DNA, the CDR3 is TGTGCCAGCAGCGTAGGGGGGACAGTTTCCTACGAGCAGTACTTC.

The chain carries TRBV18 and TRBJ1-6, with D maybe TRBD1 (6 bases). The V and J ends lost 3 bases and 9 bases respectively, with 18 bases between them. The CDR3 extends over 16 amino acids. CDR1 KGHSH and CDR2 LQKENI come from the germline V gene. This CDR3 reads CASSPTGNGDFSPLHF. In DNA, the CDR3 is TGTGCCAGCTCACCGACAGGAAACGGTGACTTTTCACCCCTCCACTTT.

The chain links TRBV4-1 to TRBJ1-4; D is undetermined. The length of the CDR3 is 16 residues. Trimming removed 1 base at V and 0 bases at J, with 9 bases between. Germline CDR1 MGHRA, CDR2 YSYEKL. Here the CDR3 reads CASSQGEGSTNEKLFF. The CDR3 DNA is TGCGCCAGCAGCCAAGGGGAGGGCTCAACTAATGAAAAACTGTTTTTT.

The chain employs TRBV19 and TRBJ1-1; tentatively, D is TRBD1 (5 bases). Germline CDR1 reads LNHDA; CDR2 reads SQIVND (reference sequence). The CDR3 consists of 13 residues. V was cut by 6 bases and J by 7 bases, with 15 bases left in between. CDR3 sequence: CASRHPQGIEAFF. The CDR3 nucleotides are TGTGCCAGTAGACATCCCCAGGGTATTGAAGCTTTCTTT.

The chain recombines TRBV4-1 with TRBJ2-7, with 9 bases lining up with TRBD2. Germline lookup yields CDR1 MGHRA and CDR2 YSYEKL. This CDR3 region has 16 residues. V lost 0 bases and J lost 4; bases outside the gene matches: 7. The chain's CDR3 is CASSQDPGGRVYEQYF. DNA for the CDR3: TGCGCCAGCAGCCAAGATCCCGGCGGGAGGGTTTACGAGCAGTACTTC.

This chain links TRBV6-1 with TRBJ2-2, with 7 bases aligning to TRBD2. Trimming cost V 10 bases and J 5 bases; bases outside gene matches: 13. Germline CDR1 MNHNS, CDR2 SASEGT. The CDR3 is 15 residues long. The DNA for the CDR3 is TGTGCCACCTTTTCGTCCGGGAGGATTACCGGGGAGCTGTTTTTT. Amino acids: CATFSSGRITGELFF.

The CDR3, as DNA: TGTGCCAGCAGTGAAGTCCAGGGATCCTACGAGCAGTACTTC. Amino acids: CASSEVQGSYEQYF. The chain recombines TRBV6-1 with TRBJ2-7; D is perhaps TRBD1 (5 bases). V was pared by 1 base and J by 1 base, with 8 bases between. Germline V gives CDR1 MNHNS, CDR2 SASEGT. This CDR3 region has 14 residues.

The genes are TRBV25-1 and TRBJ1-6, with a weak D call TRBD1 (5 bases). Trimming took 4 bases from V and 7 from J, leaving 8 bases between them. CDR1 is MGHDK and CDR2 is SYGVNS in the germline V gene. This CDR3 contains 13 residues. Here the CDR3 reads CASSAGNNSPLHF. The CDR3 DNA sequence: TGTGCCAGCAGTGCAGGGAACAATTCACCCCTCCACTTT.

This clone was found once. The chain joins TRBV7-6 to TRBJ1-3; no clear D. V was pared by 5 bases and J by 3 bases, with 5 bases between. Germline CDR1 SGHVS, CDR2 FNYEAQ. This CDR3 has 12 amino acids. The CDR3 bases are TGTGCCAGCAGCCCCAGTGGAAACACCATATATTTT. Translation gives CASSPSGNTIYF.

The V gene is TRBV2, the J gene TRBJ2-1; 9 nucleotides match TRBD2. Germline V lookup: CDR1 SNHLY, CDR2 FYNNEI. CDR3 length: 16 residues. The ends lost 0 bases at V and 6 bases at J; junction bases unmatched: 6. CDR3 nucleotide sequence: TGTGCCAGCAGTGAAGCGCGCGGGAGGGTCGGCAATGAGCAGTTCTTC. It encodes CASSEARGRVGNEQFF.

CDR3 region: CASSLGQGAQTEAFF. In DNA form, the CDR3 reads TGCGCCAGCAGCTTGGGACAGGGGGCGCAGACTGAAGCTTTCTTT. The gene calls are TRBV5-1 and TRBJ1-1, with TRBD1 matching over 10 bases. This CDR3 comprises 15 residues. V gave up 0 bases and J gave up 5 bases; unmatched junction bases: 4. Germline-derived CDR1 and CDR2 are SGHRS and YFSETQ.

The rearrangement uses TRBV5-5 and TRBJ1-4, with 9 bases matching TRBD1. Per the germline V gene, CDR1 is SGHKS and CDR2 is YYEKEE (reference sequence). The CDR3 is 15 residues long. The J segment lost 8 bases and the V segment lost 4 bases, leaving 9 bases of the junction unmatched. Here the CDR3 DNA reads TGTGCCAGCAGCGCCCCGGGACAGGGTGGCGAAAAACTGTTTTTT. Translated, it gives CASSAPGQGGEKLFF.

The genes are TRBV5-1 and TRBJ2-5; 9 nucleotides align to TRBD2. The DNA end is a closer match to TRBJ2-7, so the J assignment may be wrong. Per germline, CDR1 SGHRS and CDR2 YFSETQ. CDR3 size: 14 residues. The CDR3 nucleotides are TGCGCCAGCAGCTTTAGCGGGGGACCCTACGAGCAGTACTTC. Its translation is CASSFSGGPYEQYF.

This chain joins TRBV11-2 and TRBJ2-1; D is perhaps TRBD2 (5 bases). V gave up 0 bases and J gave up 3 bases, with 6 bases separating them. The CDR3 totals 14 residues. Germline loops: CDR1 SGHAT, CDR2 FQNNGV. Written as DNA, the CDR3 is TGTGCCAGCAGCTTAGATCGGGACTACAATGAGCAGTTCTTC. Amino acids: CASSLDRDYNEQFF. Supplemented by reference TRBV11-2 and TRBJ2-1, the full variable domain reads EAGVAQSPRYKIIEKRQSVAFWCNPISGHATLYWYQQILGQGPKLLIQFQNNGVVDDSQLPKDRFSAERLKGVDSTLKIQPAKLEDSAVYLCASSLDRDYNEQFFGPGTRLTVL.

The chain employs TRBV11-2 and TRBJ1-6; D is unclear. This CDR3 comprises 16 residues. V was pared by 4 bases and J by 10 bases, with 20 bases between. Germline V gene data show CDR1 as SGHAT and CDR2 as FQNNGV. CDR3: CASSSSAGGQRSPLHF. The CDR3 bases are TGTGCCAGCAGCTCCTCGGCGGGAGGTCAGCGGTCACCCCTCCACTTT.

This chain uses TRBV28 with TRBJ2-1; TRBD1 matches at 7 bases. J was trimmed by 0 bases and V by 6 bases; bases with no gene match: 8. This CDR3 has 16 residues. CDR1 and CDR2 (germline): MDHEN, SYDVKM. As DNA, the CDR3 is TGTGCCAGCAGCCGAAACAGGGGTCACTCCTACAATGAGCAGTTCTTC. This encodes CASSRNRGHSYNEQFF.

The sample holds a few counts of this clone. This chain connects TRBV6-6 to TRBJ1-3; D is unclear. The V end lost 6 bases, the J end lost 0 bases, and 6 bases lay between the germline ends. This CDR3 has 13 residues. The germline V gene encodes CDR1 MNHNY and CDR2 SVGAGI (reference sequence). The CDR3 region has the DNA TGTGCCAGCAGGGACTTCTCTGGAAACACCATATATTTT. It yields the protein CASRDFSGNTIYF.

V usage is TRBV27 and J usage is TRBJ1-5; possible D gene TRBD1, 5 bases. This CDR3 has 13 amino acids. Germline values: CDR1 MNHEY, CDR2 SMNVEV (reference sequence). Trimming cost V 5 bases and J 7 bases, with 12 bases left between them. CDR3 region: CASSTSGLQPQHF. The CDR3 DNA is TGTGCCAGCAGTACCTCAGGGTTGCAGCCCCAGCATTTT.